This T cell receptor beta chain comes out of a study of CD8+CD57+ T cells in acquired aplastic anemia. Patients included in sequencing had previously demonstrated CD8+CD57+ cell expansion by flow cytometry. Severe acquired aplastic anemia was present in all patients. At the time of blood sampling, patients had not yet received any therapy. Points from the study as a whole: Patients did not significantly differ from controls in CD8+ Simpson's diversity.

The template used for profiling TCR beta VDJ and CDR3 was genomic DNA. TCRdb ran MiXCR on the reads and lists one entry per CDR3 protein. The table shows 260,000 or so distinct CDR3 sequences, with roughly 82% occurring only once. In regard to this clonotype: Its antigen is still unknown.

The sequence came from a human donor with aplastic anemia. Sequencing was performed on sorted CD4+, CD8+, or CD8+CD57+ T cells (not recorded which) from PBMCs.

CDR3: CASRAGVTGTQFF. The CDR3 DNA reads as TGTGCCAGCAGGGCCGGGGTCACGGGTACACAGTTCTTC. The chain employs TRBV2 and TRBJ2-1; tentative D call: TRBD2 (5 bases). Trimming removed 6 bases from V and 13 bases from J, with 19 bases in between. The V gene's germline CDR1 is SNHLY and CDR2 FYNNEI. This CDR3 contains 13 residues.